This is a list of T cell receptor beta chains from one sample in a study of blood T cell repertoires in COVID-19. Clones were sequenced by immunoSEQ multiplex PCR, and TCRdb holds only the in-frame ones, with some missing. The sample contains tens of thousands of clones, around 88% of which appear only once. The sample consisted of peripheral blood. The receptors here all came from a woman older than 75 with active or convalescent COVID-19. CDR3s include the opening cysteine and the closing phenylalanine or tryptophan.

>TRBV7-2|TRBJ1-2
CASSGQVVDYGYTF
>TRBV4-1|TRBJ2-7
CASSHPQGLAQTYEQYF
>TRBV2|TRBJ2-1
CASSEARGREQFF
>TRBV7-9|TRBJ2-3
CASSFGGSRGTDTQYF
>TRBV7-3|TRBJ2-3
CASSASTDTQYF
>TRBV24-1|TRBJ2-2
CATSVTANTGELFF
>TRBV5-1|TRBJ2-2
CASSLEVVSAGELFF
>TRBV5-4|TRBJ1-5
CASSQDRAPNQPQHF
>TRBV11-2|TRBJ2-2
CASSPGGLAGAGELFF
>TRBV10-3|TRBJ2-1
CAIRGTSGGYNEQFF
>TRBV4-1|TRBJ1-5
CASSQTGTGTSNQPQHF
>TRBV27|TRBJ2-1
CASSLSGGISTSEQFF
>TRBV5-5|TRBJ1-1
CASSLGTVMNTEAFF
>TRBV19|TRBJ1-5
CASSPLGVAGHYQPQHF